This T cell receptor (beta chain) was retrieved from a study of blood T cells in healthy people across ages. Broader study findings: Naive T cell percentage showed a strong correlation with the diversity of TCR beta. Because sorting was not performed, PBMCs prevented conclusive naive versus antigen-experienced comparison.

There are 14 residues in the CDR3. Trimming removed 0 bases from V and 6 bases from J, with 12 bases in between. The germline V gene has CDR1 SGHRS and CDR2 YFSETQ. Then a second PCR, running about 7 to 11 cycles, was carried out with a sample-barcoded 5' primer and a J-beta primer mix. TCRdb re-derived calls from the 5' RACE reads in MiXCR, one entry per CDR3 protein. In the table there are fewer than 900,000 distinct CDR3 sequences, about 42% of which are singletons. This clonotype came up once. The antigen remains undetermined. No fewer than 6 million PBMCs went into each sample. With each sample, at least 6 micrograms of total RNA were extracted.

The sequenced sample consisted of blood. This chain joins TRBV5-1 and TRBJ2-5; D is undetermined. This receptor was obtained from a woman aged 60-75 years in good health. The chain's CDR3 is CASSLGGSRQTQYF. CDR3 coding DNA: TGCGCCAGCAGCTTGGGTGGTAGTAGACAGACCCAGTACTTC.